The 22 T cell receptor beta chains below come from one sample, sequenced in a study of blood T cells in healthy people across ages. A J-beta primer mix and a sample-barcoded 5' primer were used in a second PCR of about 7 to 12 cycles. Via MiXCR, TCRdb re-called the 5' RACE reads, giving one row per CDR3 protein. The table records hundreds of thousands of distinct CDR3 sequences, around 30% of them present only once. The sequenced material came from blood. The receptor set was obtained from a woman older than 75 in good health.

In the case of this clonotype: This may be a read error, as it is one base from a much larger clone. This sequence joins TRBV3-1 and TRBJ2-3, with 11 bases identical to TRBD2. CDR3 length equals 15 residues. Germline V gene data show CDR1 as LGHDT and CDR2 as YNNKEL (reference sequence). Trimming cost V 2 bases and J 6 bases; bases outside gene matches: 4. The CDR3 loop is CASSQMRTSGDTQYF. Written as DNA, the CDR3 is TGTGCCAGCAGCCAAATGAGGACTAGCGGGGATACGCAGTATTTT.

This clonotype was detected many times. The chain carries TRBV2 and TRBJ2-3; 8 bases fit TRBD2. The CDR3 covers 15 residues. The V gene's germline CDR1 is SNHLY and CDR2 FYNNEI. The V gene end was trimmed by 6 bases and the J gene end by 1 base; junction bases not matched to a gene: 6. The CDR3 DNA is TGTGCCAGCAGGGGACTAGATTGGGGCACAGATACGCAGTATTTT. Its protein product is CASRGLDWGTDTQYF. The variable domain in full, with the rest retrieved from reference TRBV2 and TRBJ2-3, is EPEVTQTPSHQVTQMGQEVILRCVPISNHLYFYWYRQILGQKVEFLVSFYNNEISEKSEIFDDQFSVERPDGSNFTLKIRSTKLEDSAMYFCASRGLDWGTDTQYFGPGTRLTVL.

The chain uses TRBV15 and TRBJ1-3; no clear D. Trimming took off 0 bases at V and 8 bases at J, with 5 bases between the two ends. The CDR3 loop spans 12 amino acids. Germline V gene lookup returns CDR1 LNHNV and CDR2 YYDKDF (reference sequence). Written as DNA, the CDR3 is TGTGCCACCAGCAGAGATGTGGACACCATATATTTT. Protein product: CATSRDVDTIYF.

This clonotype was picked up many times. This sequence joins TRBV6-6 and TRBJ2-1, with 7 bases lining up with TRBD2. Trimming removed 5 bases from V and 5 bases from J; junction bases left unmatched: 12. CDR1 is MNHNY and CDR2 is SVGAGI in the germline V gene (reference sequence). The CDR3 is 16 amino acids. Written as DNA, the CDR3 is TGTGCCAGCAGTGCGAGTGGACTAGTTTGGGACAATGAGCAGTTCTTC. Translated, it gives CASSASGLVWDNEQFF.

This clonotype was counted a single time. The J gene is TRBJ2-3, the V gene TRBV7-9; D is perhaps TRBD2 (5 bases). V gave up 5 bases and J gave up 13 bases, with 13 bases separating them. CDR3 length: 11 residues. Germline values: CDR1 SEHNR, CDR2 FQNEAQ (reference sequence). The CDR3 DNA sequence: TGTGCCAGCAGCCAAGCGCAGAGGGAGTATTTT. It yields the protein CASSQAQREYF.

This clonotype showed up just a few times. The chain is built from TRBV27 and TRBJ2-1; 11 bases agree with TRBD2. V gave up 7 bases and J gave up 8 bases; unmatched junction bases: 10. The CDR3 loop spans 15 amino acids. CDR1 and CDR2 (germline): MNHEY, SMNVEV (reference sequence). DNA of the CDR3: TGTGCCAGCACTCCCCGACTAGCGGGGAGGGATGAGCAGTTCTTC. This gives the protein CASTPRLAGRDEQFF.

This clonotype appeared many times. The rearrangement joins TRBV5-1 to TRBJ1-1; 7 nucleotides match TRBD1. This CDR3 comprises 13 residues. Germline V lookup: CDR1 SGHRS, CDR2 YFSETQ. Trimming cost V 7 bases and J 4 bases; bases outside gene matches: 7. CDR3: CASPTGVCTEAFF. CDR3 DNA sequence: TGCGCCAGCCCAACAGGGGTTTGCACTGAAGCTTTCTTT.

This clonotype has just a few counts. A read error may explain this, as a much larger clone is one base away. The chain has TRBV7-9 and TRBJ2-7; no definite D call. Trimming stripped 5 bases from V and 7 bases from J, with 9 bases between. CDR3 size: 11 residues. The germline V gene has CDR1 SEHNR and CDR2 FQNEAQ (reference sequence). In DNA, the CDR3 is TGTGCCAGCAGCGATGGTCGGGAGCAGTACTTC. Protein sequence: CASSDGREQYF.

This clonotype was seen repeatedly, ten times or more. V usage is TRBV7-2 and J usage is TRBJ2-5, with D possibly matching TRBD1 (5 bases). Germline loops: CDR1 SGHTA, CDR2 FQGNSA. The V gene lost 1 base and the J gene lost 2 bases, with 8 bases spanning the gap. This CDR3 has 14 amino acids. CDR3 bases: TGTGCCAGCAGCTTAGTCAGGGTACAAGAGACCCAGTACTTC. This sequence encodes CASSLVRVQETQYF.

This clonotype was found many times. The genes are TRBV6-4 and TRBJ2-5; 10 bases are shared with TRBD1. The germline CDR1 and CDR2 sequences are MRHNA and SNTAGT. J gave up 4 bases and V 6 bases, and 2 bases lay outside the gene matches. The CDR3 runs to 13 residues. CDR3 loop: CASRGQGGETQYF. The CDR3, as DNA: TGTGCCAGCAGAGGACAGGGGGGAGAGACCCAGTACTTC.

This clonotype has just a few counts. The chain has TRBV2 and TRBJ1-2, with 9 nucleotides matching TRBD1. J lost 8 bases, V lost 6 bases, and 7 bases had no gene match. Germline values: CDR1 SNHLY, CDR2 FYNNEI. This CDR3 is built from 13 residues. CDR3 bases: TGTGCCAGCAGAGGGGACAGGGAGAAAGGCTACACCTTC. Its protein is CASRGDREKGYTF.

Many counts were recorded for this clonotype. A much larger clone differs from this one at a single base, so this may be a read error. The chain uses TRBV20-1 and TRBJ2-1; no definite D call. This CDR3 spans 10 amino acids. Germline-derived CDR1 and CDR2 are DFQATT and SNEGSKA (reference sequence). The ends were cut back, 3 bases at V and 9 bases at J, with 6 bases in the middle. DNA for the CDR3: TGCAGTGCTAGTCGTAGTGAGCAGTTCTTC. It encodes CSASRSEQFF.

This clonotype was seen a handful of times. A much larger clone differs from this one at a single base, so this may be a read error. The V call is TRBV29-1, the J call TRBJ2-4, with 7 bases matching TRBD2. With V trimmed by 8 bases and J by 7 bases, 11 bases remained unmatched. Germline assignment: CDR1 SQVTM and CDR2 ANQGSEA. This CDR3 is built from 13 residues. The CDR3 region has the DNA TGCAGCAGTACGGGCCAGGGAGGGAACATTCAGTACTTC. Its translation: CSSTGQGGNIQYF. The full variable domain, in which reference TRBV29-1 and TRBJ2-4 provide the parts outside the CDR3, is SAVISQKPSRDICQRGTSLTIQCQVDSQVTMMFWYRQQPGQSLTLIATANQGSEATYESGFVIDKFPISRPNLTFSTLTVSNMSPEDSSIYLCSSTGQGGNIQYFGAGTRLSVL.

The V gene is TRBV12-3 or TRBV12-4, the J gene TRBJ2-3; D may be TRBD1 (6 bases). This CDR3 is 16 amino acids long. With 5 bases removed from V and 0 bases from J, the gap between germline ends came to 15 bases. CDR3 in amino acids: CASSPRGQSSTDTQYF. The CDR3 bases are TGTGCCAGCAGTCCCCGCGGACAGTCCAGCACAGATACGCAGTATTTT.

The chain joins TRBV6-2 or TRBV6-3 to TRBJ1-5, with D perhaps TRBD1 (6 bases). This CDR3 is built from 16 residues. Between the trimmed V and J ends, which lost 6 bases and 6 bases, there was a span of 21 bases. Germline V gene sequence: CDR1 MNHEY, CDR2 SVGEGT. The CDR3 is CASRETSKQGAQPQHF. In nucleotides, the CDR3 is TGTGCCAGCAGAGAAACTTCGAAACAGGGAGCTCAGCCCCAGCATTTT.

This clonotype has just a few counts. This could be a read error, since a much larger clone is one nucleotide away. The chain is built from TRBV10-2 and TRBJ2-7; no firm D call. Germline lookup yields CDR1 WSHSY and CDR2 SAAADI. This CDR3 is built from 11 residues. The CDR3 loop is CASSDKYGQYF. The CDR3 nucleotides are TGCGCCAGCAGTGATAAGTACGGGCAGTACTTC.

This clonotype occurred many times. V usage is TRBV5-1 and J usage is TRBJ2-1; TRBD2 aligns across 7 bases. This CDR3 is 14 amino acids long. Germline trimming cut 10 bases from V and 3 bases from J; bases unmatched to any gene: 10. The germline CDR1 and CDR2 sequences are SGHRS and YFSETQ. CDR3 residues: CAGRDGEIYNEQFF. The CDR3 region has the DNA TGCGCCGGGAGGGATGGGGAGATCTACAATGAGCAGTTCTTC. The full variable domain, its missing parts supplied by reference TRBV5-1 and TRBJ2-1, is KAGVTQTPRYLIKTRGQQVTLSCSPISGHRSVSWYQQTPGQGLQFLFEYFSETQRNKGNFPGRFSGRQFSNSRSEMNVSTLELGDSALYLCAGRDGEIYNEQFFGPGTRLTVL.

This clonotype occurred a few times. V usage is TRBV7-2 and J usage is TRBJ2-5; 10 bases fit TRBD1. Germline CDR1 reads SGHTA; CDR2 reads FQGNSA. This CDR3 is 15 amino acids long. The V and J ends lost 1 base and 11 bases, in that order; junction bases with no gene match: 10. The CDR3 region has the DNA TGTGCCAGCAGCTTAGGACAGGGGGCGCGAGGAGAGCAGTACTTC. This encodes CASSLGQGARGEQYF.

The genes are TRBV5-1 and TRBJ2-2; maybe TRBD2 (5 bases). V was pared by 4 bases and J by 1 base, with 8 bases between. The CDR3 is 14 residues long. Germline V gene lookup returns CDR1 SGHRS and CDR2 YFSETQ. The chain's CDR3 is CASSGRGNTGELFF. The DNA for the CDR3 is TGCGCCAGCAGCGGACGGGGGAACACCGGGGAGCTGTTTTTT.

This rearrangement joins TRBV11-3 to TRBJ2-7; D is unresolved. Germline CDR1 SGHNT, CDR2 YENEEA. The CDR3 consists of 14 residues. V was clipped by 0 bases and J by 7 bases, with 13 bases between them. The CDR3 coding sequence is TGTGCCAGCAGCTTAGATAGGAGATGGGGTGAGCAGTACTTC. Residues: CASSLDRRWGEQYF.

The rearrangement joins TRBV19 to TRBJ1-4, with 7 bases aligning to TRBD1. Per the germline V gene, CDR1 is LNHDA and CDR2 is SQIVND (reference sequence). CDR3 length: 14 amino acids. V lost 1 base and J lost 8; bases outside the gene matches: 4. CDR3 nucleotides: TGTGCCAGTAGTATAGCGACAGGGATAGAAAAACTGTTTTTT. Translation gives CASSIATGIEKLFF.

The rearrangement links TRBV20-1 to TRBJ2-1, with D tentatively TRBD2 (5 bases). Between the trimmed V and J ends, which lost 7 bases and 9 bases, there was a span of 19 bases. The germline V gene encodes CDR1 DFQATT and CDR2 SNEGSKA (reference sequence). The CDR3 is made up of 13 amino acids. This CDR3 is CSVYVTERTEQFF. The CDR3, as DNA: TGCAGTGTTTACGTGACGGAGCGGACTGAGCAGTTCTTC.